These 2 T cell receptor beta chains came from one sample sequenced in a study of OX40 agonist ivuxolimab in advanced cancers. Using immunoSEQ multiplex PCR, the repertoire was profiled, and TCRdb retains in-frame clones only, with some absent. The sample contains fewer than 20,000 clones, 70% to 80% of which appear only once. The starting material was CD4+ or CD8+ T cells sorted from blood, obtained in a trial of the OX40 agonist ivuxolimab. Receptors were obtained from an adult with an advanced solid tumor such as melanoma, head and neck, liver or kidney cancer.

The genes are TRBV4-1 and TRBJ2-3; D call uncertain. The V gene's germline CDR1 is MGHRA and CDR2 YSYEKL. The CDR3 totals 15 residues. The V end was cut by 0 bases, the J end by 4 bases, with 11 bases between. The CDR3 loop reads CASSQDTGLPDTQYF. The CDR3 bases are TGCGCCAGCAGCCAAGATACGGGTTTGCCAGATACGCAGTATTTT.

V is TRBV6-5 and J is TRBJ2-1; 14 bases fit TRBD2. Trimming removed 6 bases from V and 8 bases from J; junction bases left unmatched: 6. Germline CDR1 is MNHEY and CDR2 is SVGAGI. CDR3 length equals 15 residues. DNA for the CDR3: TGTGCCAGCAGCGTGACTAGCGGGGGGGTCTATGAGCAGTTCTTC. Amino acids: CASSVTSGGVYEQFF.